This TCR beta chain is from a study of control samples from healthy donors and cancer patients. Profiling relied on immunoSEQ multiplex PCR, and the TCRdb table lists in-frame clones only, not all of them. The sample lists about 130,000 clones; approximately 92% were seen once. V was cut by 5 bases and J by 3 bases, with 17 bases left in between. Germline-derived CDR1 and CDR2 are MNHEY and SVGAGI. The CDR3 length is 15 residues. The V call is TRBV6-5, the J call TRBJ2-7; tentatively, D is TRBD2 (5 bases). This TCR was recovered from a man older than 75 with head and neck cancer. The specimen sequenced was PBMCs. CDR3 nucleotide sequence: TGTGCCAGCAGTCCTGTCGGGGTGGGAGACTACGAGCAGTACTTC. Its translation is CASSPVGVGDYEQYF.